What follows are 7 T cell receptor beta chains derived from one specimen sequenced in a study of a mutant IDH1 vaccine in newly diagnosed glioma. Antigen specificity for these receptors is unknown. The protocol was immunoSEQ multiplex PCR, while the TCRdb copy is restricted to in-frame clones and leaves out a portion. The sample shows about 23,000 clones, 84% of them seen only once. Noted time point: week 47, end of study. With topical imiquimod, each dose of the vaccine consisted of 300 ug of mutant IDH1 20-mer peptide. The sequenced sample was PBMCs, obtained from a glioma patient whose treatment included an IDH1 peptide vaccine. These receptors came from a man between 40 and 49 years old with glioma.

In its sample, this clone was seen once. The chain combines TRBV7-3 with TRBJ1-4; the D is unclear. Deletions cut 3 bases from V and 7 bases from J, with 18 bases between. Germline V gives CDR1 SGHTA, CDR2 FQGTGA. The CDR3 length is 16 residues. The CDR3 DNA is TGTGCCAGCAGCTTGCCACAATTCGGGCTTGGTGAAAAACTGTTTTTT. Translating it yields CASSLPQFGLGEKLFF. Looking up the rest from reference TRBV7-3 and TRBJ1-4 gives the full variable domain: GAGVSQTPSNKVTEKGKYVELRCDPISGHTALYWYRQSLGQGPEFLIYFQGTGAADDSGLPNDRFFAVRPEGSVSTLKIQRTERGDSAVYLCASSLPQFGLGEKLFFGSGTQLSVL.

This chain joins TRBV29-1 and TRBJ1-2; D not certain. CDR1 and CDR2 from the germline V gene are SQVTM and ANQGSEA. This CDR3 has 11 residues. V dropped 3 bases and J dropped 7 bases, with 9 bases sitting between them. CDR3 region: CSVDEGFGYTF. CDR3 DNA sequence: TGCAGCGTTGATGAGGGTTTTGGCTACACCTTC.

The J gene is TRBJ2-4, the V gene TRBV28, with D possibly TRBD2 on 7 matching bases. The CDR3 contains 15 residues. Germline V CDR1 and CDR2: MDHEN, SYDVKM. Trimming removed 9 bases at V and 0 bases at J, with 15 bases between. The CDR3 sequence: CASWEGGEAKNIQYF. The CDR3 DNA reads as TGTGCCAGTTGGGAGGGGGGAGAAGCCAAAAACATTCAGTACTTC.

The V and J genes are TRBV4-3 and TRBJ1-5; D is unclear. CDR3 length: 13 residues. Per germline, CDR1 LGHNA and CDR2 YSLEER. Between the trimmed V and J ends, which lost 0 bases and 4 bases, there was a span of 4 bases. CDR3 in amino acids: CASSQDANQPQHF. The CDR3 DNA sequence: TGCGCCAGCAGCCAAGATGCAAATCAGCCCCAGCATTTT.

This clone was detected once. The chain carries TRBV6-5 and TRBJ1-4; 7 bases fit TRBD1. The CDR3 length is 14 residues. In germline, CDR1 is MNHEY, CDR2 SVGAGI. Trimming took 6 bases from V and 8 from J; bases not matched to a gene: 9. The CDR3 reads CASRRTGPGEKLFF. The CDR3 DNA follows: TGTGCCAGCAGACGGACAGGCCCGGGGGAAAAACTGTTTTTT.

This CDR3 is CASREQGVSTDTQYF. DNA for the CDR3: TGTGCCAGCAGGGAACAGGGGGTGTCCACAGATACGCAGTATTTT. The J gene is TRBJ2-3, the V gene TRBV6-5, with 8 positions matching TRBD1. The CDR3 has 15 amino acids. Germline values: CDR1 MNHEY, CDR2 SVGAGI. The ends lost 6 bases at V and 2 bases at J; junction bases unmatched: 7.

CDR3 sequence: CASQMTSGLRSYNEQFF. The CDR3 coding sequence is TGTGCCAGCCAAATGACTAGCGGACTGCGCTCCTACAATGAGCAGTTCTTC. The chain combines TRBV13 with TRBJ2-1, with 9 bases fitting TRBD2. Germline-derived CDR1 and CDR2 are PRHDT and FYEKMQ (reference sequence). This CDR3 has 17 amino acids. The junction had 11 bases not matched to a gene; V was cut back by 8 bases and J by 0 bases.